This T cell receptor beta chain emerged from a study of CD8+CD57+ T cells in acquired aplastic anemia (dated by TCRdb to 2016 to 2018). In terms of the full investigation: A mean of about 3 ug of DNA, ranging from roughly 0.18 to 30 ug, was extracted from sorted CD4+ and CD8+ cells. For healthy donor samples, the average read count was about 9.9 million for CD4+ cells and approximately 12 million for CD8+ cells.

Notes on this clonotype: Its antigen target is currently unknown. Nothing much larger sits one base from this clone, and base qualities are not available.

Summary of the overall study and its limitations: Some 31 CD8+ CDR3 sequences were shared between patients and controls but appeared highly expressed in patients and within their immunodominant clones. Between patients and healthy controls, no significant difference in CD8+ Simpson's diversity was found (P=0.060).

Genomic DNA served as template for TCR beta VDJ combination and CDR3 sequence profiling. An Illumina HiSeq 2000 was the platform used for TCR repertoire sequencing. On the authors' methods: Repertoire assessment relied on Simpson's diversity index, CDR3 size and DJ length profiles, and TRBV/TRBJ rearrangement plots. The immunodominant clone was defined as the most abundant DNA sequence in deep sequencing data. CDR3 amino acid sequences were checked for sharing across subjects and were also compared against the VDJdb database and published repertoires. TCRdb itself trimmed the public reads at Q25 with fastp, ran MiXCR and retained productive beta chains. A single entry per CDR3 protein holds the most common genes and DNA from its merged rows. For this entry, the V and J calls and clone size follow TCRdb and not the study's own pipeline. The sample contains tens of thousands of distinct CDR3 sequences, 45% to 55% of them found a single time. The top ten hold approximately 8.3% of the sample.

The CDR3 sequence holds 14 residues, the cysteine and phenylalanine included. Only the CDR3 portion is preserved as DNA: 42 bases, with reading frame beginning at the first base. V is clipped by 6 bases and J by 6 bases, and the sequence between their germline boundaries is 18 bases long. Sequences DFQATT (CDR1) and SNEGSKA (CDR2) are obtained from the germline V gene (reference sequence). TCR repertoires of sorted CD4+ and CD8+ blood T cells from severe aplastic anemia patients and healthy subjects were deep-sequenced in the study. Ficoll-Paque density gradient centrifugation was used to isolate peripheral blood mononuclear cells. CD4+ and CD8+ T cells were sorted by FACS or magnetic beads before DNA extraction.

The rearranged chain carries TRBV20-1 and TRBJ2-1; the D gene is perhaps TRBD1 or TRBD2, as each covers 5 bases. The specimen was sorted CD4+, CD8+, or CD8+CD57+ T cells (not recorded which) from PBMCs. The clonotype comes from a human donor in good health, serving as a control. The sequenced DNA is TGCAGTGCCGGACGGGGCAGGGTTCGCAATGAGCAGTTCTTC. Translated, it gives CSAGRGRVRNEQFF.